Below, 14 T cell receptor beta chains from the same sample are listed, as sequenced in a study of blood T cell repertoires in COVID-19. TCRdb's copy holds only in-frame clones and misses some; the assay was immunoSEQ multiplex PCR. The sample lists approximately 240,000 clones; around 81% were seen once. Sequencing was performed on peripheral blood. These receptors came from a woman aged 60 to 75 with active or convalescent COVID-19.

The gene calls are TRBV2 and TRBJ2-1, with a possible D match to TRBD2 (6 bases). The CDR3 spans 14 residues. Germline V gene lookup returns CDR1 SNHLY and CDR2 FYNNEI. V was trimmed by 4 bases and J by 5 bases, leaving 12 bases between them. CDR3 in DNA: TGTGCCAGCAGTGTGGGGAGGCCGGACAATGAGCAGTTCTTC. Amino acids: CASSVGRPDNEQFF. Full variable domain (rest looked up from reference TRBV2 and TRBJ2-1): EPEVTQTPSHQVTQMGQEVILRCVPISNHLYFYWYRQILGQKVEFLVSFYNNEISEKSEIFDDQFSVERPDGSNFTLKIRSTKLEDSAMYFCASSVGRPDNEQFFGPGTRLTVL.

The chain has TRBV5-8 and TRBJ2-5, with D perhaps TRBD2 (5 bases). V was trimmed by 4 bases and J by 5 bases, leaving 12 bases between them. The CDR3 has 13 amino acids. CDR1 is SGHTS and CDR2 is YDEGEE in the germline V gene. The CDR3 bases are TGTGCCAGCAGCGGTGTTGGCGGGGAGACCCAGTACTTC. It specifies CASSGVGGETQYF.

This clone has just a few counts. J is TRBJ2-1 and V is TRBV18; 8 nucleotides match TRBD1. The V and J ends lost 5 bases and 3 bases, in that order; junction bases with no gene match: 9. The CDR3 has 16 amino acids. Germline V gives CDR1 KGHSH, CDR2 LQKENI. The CDR3, as DNA: TGTGCCAGCTCATCACAGACAGGGGAGAACTACAATGAGCAGTTCTTC. Residues: CASSSQTGENYNEQFF.

This sequence joins TRBV18 and TRBJ1-1; 9 bases are a match to TRBD1. Germline lookup yields CDR1 KGHSH and CDR2 LQKENI. The CDR3 covers 16 residues. Trimming at V came to 3 bases and at J to 7 bases, leaving 12 bases not matched to a gene. CDR3 coding DNA: TGTGCCAGCTCACCTAAAGGGACAGGGTCTATTGATGAAGCTTTCTTT. Its protein product is CASSPKGTGSIDEAFF.

This sequence joins TRBV5-5 and TRBJ2-1; no clear D gene. Trimming stripped 2 bases from V and 10 bases from J, with 4 bases between. This CDR3 comprises 10 residues. CDR1 and CDR2 from the germline V gene are SGHKS and YYEKEE (reference sequence). This CDR3 is CASSFREQFF. CDR3 coding DNA: TGTGCCAGCAGCTTCAGGGAGCAGTTCTTC.

The V call is TRBV2, the J call TRBJ2-3, with D perhaps matching TRBD2 (6 bases). Trimming cost V 5 bases and J 0 bases, with 12 bases left between them. The germline gives CDR1 SNHLY, CDR2 FYNNEI. The CDR3 runs to 15 residues. CDR3 sequence reads: CASSPGGASTDTQYF. For the CDR3, the DNA is TGTGCCAGCAGTCCCGGGGGAGCTAGCACAGATACGCAGTATTTT. Supplemented by reference TRBV2 and TRBJ2-3, the full variable domain reads EPEVTQTPSHQVTQMGQEVILRCVPISNHLYFYWYRQILGQKVEFLVSFYNNEISEKSEIFDDQFSVERPDGSNFTLKIRSTKLEDSAMYFCASSPGGASTDTQYFGPGTRLTVL.

The chain combines TRBV6-5 with TRBJ2-3; a weak D match, TRBD2 (6 bases). This CDR3 is built from 12 residues. Germline CDR1 and CDR2: MNHEY and SVGAGI. V was trimmed by 11 bases and J by 0 bases, leaving 9 bases between them. CDR3 region: CALSGSTDTQYF. Written as DNA, the CDR3 is TGTGCCTTAAGCGGGAGCACAGATACGCAGTATTTT.

This chain connects TRBV19 to TRBJ1-5; 9 nucleotides align to TRBD1. Germline loops: CDR1 LNHDA, CDR2 SQIVND (reference sequence). CDR3 length: 14 amino acids. Unmatched junction bases numbered 10, after V lost 10 bases and J lost 6 bases. CDR3 protein: CATTGTGLSQPQHF. The CDR3 region has the DNA TGTGCCACCACCGGGACAGGGCTATCTCAGCCCCAGCATTTT.

The chain has TRBV30 and TRBJ2-1; tentatively, D is TRBD2 (5 bases). V dropped 2 bases and J dropped 8 bases, with 16 bases sitting between them. Germline CDR1 and CDR2: GTSNPN and SVGIG (reference sequence). This CDR3 spans 14 amino acids. CDR3 nucleotide sequence: TGTGCCTGGAGTAGGCTAGCCGGCATCCATGAGCAGTTCTTC. Its translation: CAWSRLAGIHEQFF.

This chain's CDR3 is CASSTPDRDGYTF. The CDR3 DNA reads as TGTGCCAGTAGTACCCCGGACAGAGATGGCTACACCTTC. The chain joins TRBV19 to TRBJ1-2; tentative D call: TRBD1 (6 bases). This CDR3 has 13 residues. Trimming cost V 4 bases and J 6 bases, with 12 bases left between them. CDR1 and CDR2 from the germline V gene are LNHDA and SQIVND (reference sequence).

This clone occurred once. The rearrangement joins TRBV7-2 to TRBJ2-7; TRBD2 agrees at 7 bases. The CDR3 runs to 14 residues. V was clipped by 2 bases and J by 6 bases; unmatched bases: 7. The germline V gene encodes CDR1 SGHTA and CDR2 FQGNSA. CDR3: CASSLRSGASEQYV. For the CDR3, the DNA is TGTGCCAGCAGCTTACGCAGCGGGGCTAGCGAGCAGTACGTC.

This chain links TRBV19 with TRBJ2-5, with D perhaps matching TRBD2 (6 bases). V was shortened by 3 bases and J by 3 bases, with 14 bases between the two germline ends. There are 15 residues in the CDR3. Germline values: CDR1 LNHDA, CDR2 SQIVND (reference sequence). The CDR3 nucleotides are TGTGCCAGTAGTATCCTAGGCCGGGGGAAAGAGACCCAGTACTTC. Its translation: CASSILGRGKETQYF.

J is TRBJ2-1 and V is TRBV30; TRBD2 might be the D (6 bases). The CDR3 sequence is 14 residues long. Germline CDR1 reads GTSNPN; CDR2 reads SVGIG (reference sequence). V was cut by 5 bases and J by 4 bases, with 15 bases left in between. Written as DNA, the CDR3 is TGTGCCTGGGCTCGGGGCGGGGTATACAATGAGCAGTTCTTC. Translation: CAWARGGVYNEQFF.

The rearrangement uses TRBV11-2 and TRBJ2-7, with 9 bases identical to TRBD2. This CDR3 is 14 amino acids long. Trimming removed 4 bases from V and 5 bases from J; junction bases left unmatched: 6. CDR1 SGHAT and CDR2 FQNNGV come from the germline V gene. The DNA for the CDR3 is TGTGCCAGCAGCTCTACGCGGGGGGGGAACGAGCAGTACTTC. It translates to CASSSTRGGNEQYF.